The subject of this entry is one T cell receptor beta chain. Libraries were prepared by immunoSEQ multiplex PCR; TCRdb keeps only in-frame clonotypes and omits some of them. This table holds 150,000 to 180,000 clones, roughly 89% found once. The length of the CDR3 is 17 residues. With 3 bases clipped from V and 1 base from J, the junction kept 8 bases outside the gene matches. Germline CDR1 SGHDT, CDR2 YYEEEE. Noted time point: blood 2 weeks post-SBRT. Treatment noted: 15 Gy SBRT to primary tumor, nephrectomy 4 weeks later. This sample is part of a study of radiation and T cells in renal cell carcinoma.

The rearrangement links TRBV5-6 to TRBJ2-3; 10 bases align to TRBD1. Sequenced material: blood, taken from a patient whose treatment included radiotherapy and nephrectomy. The receptor's source is a woman between 45 and 60 years old with renal cell carcinoma. In DNA, the CDR3 is TGTGCCAGCAGCTGGCCGGGACAGGGGTTTGGCACAGATACGCAGTATTTT. It translates to CASSWPGQGFGTDTQYF.